The 14 T cell receptor beta chains presented below share a single source sample, sequenced in a study of blood T cell repertoires in COVID-19. Here immunoSEQ multiplex PCR was the method, and the copy in TCRdb shows in-frame clones only, minus some. The sample holds more than 120,000 clones, around 82% seen once. The sample consisted of PBMCs or T cells enriched from blood (not recorded which). These receptors all come from a middle-aged man in a cohort exposed to, infected with or recovered from COVID-19 (not recorded which).

The V and J genes are TRBV5-6 and TRBJ2-7, with a tentative D call TRBD1 (5 bases). Trimming cost V 2 bases and J 1 base, with 10 bases left between them. This CDR3 comprises 14 residues. Per germline, CDR1 SGHDT and CDR2 YYEEEE. The CDR3 region is CASSFFDRSYEQYF. The CDR3 DNA sequence: TGTGCCAGCAGCTTCTTTGACAGATCCTACGAGCAGTACTTC.

The chain has TRBV18 and TRBJ2-7; 10 bases align to TRBD1. The CDR3 covers 14 residues. Germline assignment: CDR1 KGHSH and CDR2 LQKENI. V shed 3 bases, J shed 6 bases, and the junction held 5 bases outside the gene matches. Here the CDR3 DNA reads TGTGCCAGCTCACCCAGGGGACAGGGGCTCGAGCAGTACTTC. Its protein is CASSPRGQGLEQYF.

The CDR3 bases are TGTGCCAGCACATTCCCCGTGGGGGCCGGGCTCTACGAGCAGTACTTC. It codes for CASTFPVGAGLYEQYF. This chain links TRBV7-3 with TRBJ2-7, with D perhaps matching TRBD1 (6 bases). The CDR3 contains 16 residues. The germline V gene has CDR1 SGHTA and CDR2 FQGTGA. V was cut by 7 bases and J by 3 bases, with 22 bases left in between.

The chain combines TRBV5-6 with TRBJ2-1; 8 nucleotides align to TRBD2. V shed 0 bases, J shed 9 bases, and the junction held 8 bases outside the gene matches. The CDR3 totals 15 residues. Germline lookup yields CDR1 SGHDT and CDR2 YYEEEE. CDR3 nucleotide sequence: TGTGCCAGCAGCTTGGTCGGGAGGGAGGGGGGTGAGCAGTTCTTC. This codes for CASSLVGREGGEQFF.

This clone has just one count. The genes are TRBV4-2 and TRBJ2-2, with D tentatively TRBD1 (6 bases). Germline V gene data show CDR1 as LGHNA and CDR2 as YNFKEQ. V gave up 1 base and J gave up 2 bases, with 11 bases separating them. The CDR3 is 16 residues long. The CDR3 region has the DNA TGTGCCAGCAGCCAAGCAGCGGACAGAAACACCGGGGAGCTGTTTTTT. It yields the protein CASSQAADRNTGELFF.

This chain links TRBV9 with TRBJ1-6; 7 nucleotides align to TRBD1. Trimming cost V 3 bases and J 0 bases; bases outside gene matches: 6. The CDR3 sequence is 17 residues long. Germline lookup yields CDR1 SGDLS and CDR2 YYNGEE. CDR3 bases: TGTGCCAGCAGCGGACAGGGAGCAAGCTCCTATAATTCACCCCTCCACTTT. This codes for CASSGQGASSYNSPLHF. Complete variable domain (other parts from reference TRBV9 and TRBJ1-6): DSGVTQTPKHLITATGQRVTLRCSPRSGDLSVYWYQQSLDQGLQFLIQYYNGEERAKGNILERFSAQQFPDLHSELNLSSLELGDSALYFCASSGQGASSYNSPLHFGNGTRLTVT.

The chain combines TRBV4-1 with TRBJ1-3, with D unresolved. Germline CDR1 and CDR2: MGHRA and YSYEKL. The CDR3 consists of 12 residues. The V end lost 0 bases, the J end lost 8 bases, and 5 bases lay between the germline ends. CDR3 coding DNA: TGCGCCAGCAGCCAAGATCCCTACACCATATATTTT. Translated: CASSQDPYTIYF.

Only a few counts were recorded for this clone. The chain has TRBV6-5 and TRBJ2-7; D is ambiguous. CDR3 length: 14 residues. The V gene lost 6 bases and the J gene lost 1 base, with 13 bases spanning the gap. Germline-derived CDR1 and CDR2 are MNHEY and SVGAGI. The DNA of the CDR3 is TGTGCCAGCAGGCGACAAGTACTGTCCTACGAGCAGTACTTC. As protein: CASRRQVLSYEQYF.

The V gene is TRBV9, the J gene TRBJ2-1, with D tentatively TRBD2 (6 bases). CDR1 is SGDLS and CDR2 is YYNGEE in the germline V gene. V was cut by 2 bases and J by 0 bases, with 9 bases left in between. This CDR3 is built from 15 residues. CDR3 nucleotides: TGTGCCAGCAGCGTTAGCGGCAACTCCTACAATGAGCAGTTCTTC. Its translation: CASSVSGNSYNEQFF.

The V and J genes are TRBV7-9 and TRBJ2-5, with TRBD2 as a possible D gene (6 bases). This CDR3 has 13 residues. Trimming took 2 bases from V and 2 from J, leaving 6 bases between them. Germline values: CDR1 SEHNR, CDR2 FQNEAQ (reference sequence). CDR3 sequence reads: CASSLLAQETQYF. The CDR3 bases are TGTGCCAGCAGCTTACTAGCGCAAGAGACCCAGTACTTC.

This clone was observed a handful of times. The gene calls are TRBV3-1 (or the pseudogene TRBV3-2) and TRBJ1-1, with TRBD1 matching over 7 bases. This CDR3 region has 14 residues. Germline V gene sequence: CDR1 LGHDT, CDR2 YNNKEL (reference sequence). V dropped 1 base and J dropped 7; count of bases not matched to a gene: 6. The CDR3 protein is CASSQVQGRNEAFF. In DNA form, the CDR3 reads TGTGCCAGCAGCCAAGTACAGGGGAGGAATGAAGCTTTCTTT.

The chain couples TRBV6-5 to TRBJ2-7, with 9 bases matching TRBD1. The CDR3 extends over 15 amino acids. The trim removed 7 bases at V and 2 bases at J, leaving 9 bases unmatched. CDR1 MNHEY and CDR2 SVGAGI come from the germline V gene. CDR3 sequence reads: CASILQGAGPYEQYF. The CDR3 DNA follows: TGTGCCAGCATCCTACAGGGGGCGGGCCCCTACGAGCAGTACTTC.

The rearrangement joins TRBV11-3 to TRBJ2-3, with TRBD1 identical over 9 bases. Germline CDR1 and CDR2: SGHNT and YENEEA. J lost 6 bases, V lost 4 bases, and 2 bases had no gene match. The CDR3 totals 13 residues. For the CDR3, the DNA is TGTGCCAGCAGCTCAGACAGGGGGGATACGCAGTATTTT. Its protein is CASSSDRGDTQYF.

V usage is TRBV5-8 and J usage is TRBJ1-6; no reliable D call. Germline CDR1 SGHTS, CDR2 YDEGEE. Trimming removed 2 bases from V and 7 bases from J, with 7 bases in between. The CDR3 contains 13 residues. Here the CDR3 DNA reads TGTGCCAGCAGCTTTTCGGGAAATTCACCCCTCCACTTT. Amino acid sequence: CASSFSGNSPLHF.